This T cell receptor beta chain comes out of a study of blood T cell repertoires in COVID-19. Study information: Samples of COVID-19 (acute and convalescent) were obtained from the United States, Italy and Spain.

The CDR3 length is 14 residues. V shed 3 bases, J shed 6 bases, and the junction held 2 bases outside the gene matches. Germline V gene data show CDR1 as SGHTA and CDR2 as FQGTGA. As handled by the study authors: The authors estimated nucleated cell counts from reference gene primer amplification. TCRdb keeps only in-frame clones here, not all; method: immunoSEQ multiplex PCR. The DNA gave D and trimming, while V, J and clone size come from that table. The profile shows more than 200,000 clones, 83% of them singletons. Sequencing was carried out using peripheral blood. The chain links TRBV7-3 to TRBJ2-2; 9 positions match TRBD2. The receptor comes from a woman in her forties with active or convalescent COVID-19. As DNA, the CDR3 is TGTGCCAGCAGCTTGCGGGAGGGCCCCGGGGAGCTGTTTTTT. Amino acids: CASSLREGPGELFF.